Shown below are 10 T cell receptor beta chains from a single sample sequenced in a study of blood T cell repertoires in COVID-19. Repertoires were generated with immunoSEQ multiplex PCR, while TCRdb's copy carries only in-frame clones and drops some. This table holds 250,000 to 300,000 clones, approximately 83% found once. Sequences were obtained from peripheral blood. Receptors originate from a woman in her 70s with acute or convalescent COVID-19.

This clone was counted once. This chain joins TRBV5-6 and TRBJ1-2; D unclear. This CDR3 has 13 residues. Germline loops: CDR1 SGHDT, CDR2 YYEEEE. Trimming left V 7 bases short and J 8 bases short, with 18 bases between. The CDR3 loop is CASGERRTRGYTF. CDR3 in DNA: TGTGCCAGCGGGGAAAGGAGGACCCGCGGCTACACCTTC.

The chain employs TRBV5-1 and TRBJ2-5; 7 bases agree with TRBD1. Germline V gene sequence: CDR1 SGHRS, CDR2 YFSETQ. CDR3 length: 13 amino acids. Trimming removed 3 bases from V and 5 bases from J; junction bases left unmatched: 4. CDR3 nucleotide sequence: TGCGCCAGCAGCTCGACAGGGTGGGAGACCCAGTACTTC. It translates to CASSSTGWETQYF.

The chain employs TRBV30 and TRBJ1-5; TRBD1 might be the D (5 bases). The CDR3 spans 16 residues. Looked up from germline, CDR1 is GTSNPN and CDR2 is SVGIG (reference sequence). Trimming took 0 bases from V and 7 from J, leaving 19 bases between them. The CDR3 DNA reads TGTGCCTGGAGTGTACCCGCCGGGGGAGCAGAGCAGCCCCAGCATTTT. This sequence encodes CAWSVPAGGAEQPQHF.

The chain couples TRBV5-4 to TRBJ2-1; TRBD1 aligns across 9 bases. This CDR3 is built from 15 residues. Looked up from germline, CDR1 is SGHNT and CDR2 is YYREEE (reference sequence). V lost 4 bases to trimming and J lost 4 bases; unmatched junction nucleotides: 6. CDR3 region: CASSPGTGSYNEQFF. The CDR3 nucleotides read TGTGCCAGCAGCCCCGGGACAGGGTCTTACAATGAGCAGTTCTTC.

The chain employs TRBV2 and TRBJ1-1, with D perhaps TRBD1 (6 bases). The germline V and J ends were trimmed by 5 bases and 3 bases, with 13 bases remaining between them. The germline V gene encodes CDR1 SNHLY and CDR2 FYNNEI. The CDR3 length is 14 residues. The CDR3 DNA reads as TGTGCCAGCAGTCTACAGGGCCCTCACACTGAAGCTTTCTTT. Translation gives CASSLQGPHTEAFF.

This chain connects TRBV2 to TRBJ1-2; 10 bases agree with TRBD1. The CDR3 runs 15 residues. From germline, CDR1 is SNHLY and CDR2 FYNNEI. Germline trimming cut 6 bases from V and 4 bases from J; bases unmatched to any gene: 8. CDR3 nucleotide sequence: TGTGCCAGCAGGGACCCGACAGGGGGCTTCTATGGCTACACCTTC. The encoded protein is CASRDPTGGFYGYTF.

The chain has TRBV7-2 and TRBJ1-5; D is unclear. Trimming took 4 bases from V and 2 from J, leaving 15 bases between them. CDR1 is SGHTA, CDR2 FQGNSA, per germline. The CDR3 has 16 amino acids. The CDR3 sequence: CASSSYVGGGNQPQHF. CDR3 in DNA: TGTGCCAGCAGCTCTTACGTCGGCGGGGGCAATCAGCCCCAGCATTTT.

The chain carries TRBV20-1 and TRBJ1-5, with D unclear. This CDR3 is built from 11 residues. V was clipped by 1 base and J by 7 bases, with 5 bases between them. The germline CDR1 and CDR2 sequences are DFQATT and SNEGSKA (reference sequence). The CDR3 sequence: CSARALQPQHF. For the CDR3, the DNA is TGCAGTGCTAGAGCCCTCCAGCCCCAGCATTTT.

This chain joins TRBV5-4 and TRBJ1-1; 7 bases map to TRBD1. The CDR3 loop spans 14 amino acids. Germline V lookup: CDR1 SGHNT, CDR2 YYREEE (reference sequence). Unmatched junction bases numbered 7, after V lost 5 bases and J lost 3 bases. In nucleotides, the CDR3 is TGTGCCAGCAGTAAACGGGACAGACACACTGAAGCTTTCTTT. Translated, it gives CASSKRDRHTEAFF.

This chain connects TRBV19 to TRBJ1-2, with 7 positions matching TRBD1. The germline gives CDR1 LNHDA, CDR2 SQIVND (reference sequence). V shed 8 bases, J shed 2 bases, and the junction held 5 bases outside the gene matches. The CDR3 covers 13 residues. CDR3 protein: CASGYRGNYGYTF. In DNA form, the CDR3 reads TGTGCCAGTGGATACAGGGGAAACTATGGCTACACCTTC.